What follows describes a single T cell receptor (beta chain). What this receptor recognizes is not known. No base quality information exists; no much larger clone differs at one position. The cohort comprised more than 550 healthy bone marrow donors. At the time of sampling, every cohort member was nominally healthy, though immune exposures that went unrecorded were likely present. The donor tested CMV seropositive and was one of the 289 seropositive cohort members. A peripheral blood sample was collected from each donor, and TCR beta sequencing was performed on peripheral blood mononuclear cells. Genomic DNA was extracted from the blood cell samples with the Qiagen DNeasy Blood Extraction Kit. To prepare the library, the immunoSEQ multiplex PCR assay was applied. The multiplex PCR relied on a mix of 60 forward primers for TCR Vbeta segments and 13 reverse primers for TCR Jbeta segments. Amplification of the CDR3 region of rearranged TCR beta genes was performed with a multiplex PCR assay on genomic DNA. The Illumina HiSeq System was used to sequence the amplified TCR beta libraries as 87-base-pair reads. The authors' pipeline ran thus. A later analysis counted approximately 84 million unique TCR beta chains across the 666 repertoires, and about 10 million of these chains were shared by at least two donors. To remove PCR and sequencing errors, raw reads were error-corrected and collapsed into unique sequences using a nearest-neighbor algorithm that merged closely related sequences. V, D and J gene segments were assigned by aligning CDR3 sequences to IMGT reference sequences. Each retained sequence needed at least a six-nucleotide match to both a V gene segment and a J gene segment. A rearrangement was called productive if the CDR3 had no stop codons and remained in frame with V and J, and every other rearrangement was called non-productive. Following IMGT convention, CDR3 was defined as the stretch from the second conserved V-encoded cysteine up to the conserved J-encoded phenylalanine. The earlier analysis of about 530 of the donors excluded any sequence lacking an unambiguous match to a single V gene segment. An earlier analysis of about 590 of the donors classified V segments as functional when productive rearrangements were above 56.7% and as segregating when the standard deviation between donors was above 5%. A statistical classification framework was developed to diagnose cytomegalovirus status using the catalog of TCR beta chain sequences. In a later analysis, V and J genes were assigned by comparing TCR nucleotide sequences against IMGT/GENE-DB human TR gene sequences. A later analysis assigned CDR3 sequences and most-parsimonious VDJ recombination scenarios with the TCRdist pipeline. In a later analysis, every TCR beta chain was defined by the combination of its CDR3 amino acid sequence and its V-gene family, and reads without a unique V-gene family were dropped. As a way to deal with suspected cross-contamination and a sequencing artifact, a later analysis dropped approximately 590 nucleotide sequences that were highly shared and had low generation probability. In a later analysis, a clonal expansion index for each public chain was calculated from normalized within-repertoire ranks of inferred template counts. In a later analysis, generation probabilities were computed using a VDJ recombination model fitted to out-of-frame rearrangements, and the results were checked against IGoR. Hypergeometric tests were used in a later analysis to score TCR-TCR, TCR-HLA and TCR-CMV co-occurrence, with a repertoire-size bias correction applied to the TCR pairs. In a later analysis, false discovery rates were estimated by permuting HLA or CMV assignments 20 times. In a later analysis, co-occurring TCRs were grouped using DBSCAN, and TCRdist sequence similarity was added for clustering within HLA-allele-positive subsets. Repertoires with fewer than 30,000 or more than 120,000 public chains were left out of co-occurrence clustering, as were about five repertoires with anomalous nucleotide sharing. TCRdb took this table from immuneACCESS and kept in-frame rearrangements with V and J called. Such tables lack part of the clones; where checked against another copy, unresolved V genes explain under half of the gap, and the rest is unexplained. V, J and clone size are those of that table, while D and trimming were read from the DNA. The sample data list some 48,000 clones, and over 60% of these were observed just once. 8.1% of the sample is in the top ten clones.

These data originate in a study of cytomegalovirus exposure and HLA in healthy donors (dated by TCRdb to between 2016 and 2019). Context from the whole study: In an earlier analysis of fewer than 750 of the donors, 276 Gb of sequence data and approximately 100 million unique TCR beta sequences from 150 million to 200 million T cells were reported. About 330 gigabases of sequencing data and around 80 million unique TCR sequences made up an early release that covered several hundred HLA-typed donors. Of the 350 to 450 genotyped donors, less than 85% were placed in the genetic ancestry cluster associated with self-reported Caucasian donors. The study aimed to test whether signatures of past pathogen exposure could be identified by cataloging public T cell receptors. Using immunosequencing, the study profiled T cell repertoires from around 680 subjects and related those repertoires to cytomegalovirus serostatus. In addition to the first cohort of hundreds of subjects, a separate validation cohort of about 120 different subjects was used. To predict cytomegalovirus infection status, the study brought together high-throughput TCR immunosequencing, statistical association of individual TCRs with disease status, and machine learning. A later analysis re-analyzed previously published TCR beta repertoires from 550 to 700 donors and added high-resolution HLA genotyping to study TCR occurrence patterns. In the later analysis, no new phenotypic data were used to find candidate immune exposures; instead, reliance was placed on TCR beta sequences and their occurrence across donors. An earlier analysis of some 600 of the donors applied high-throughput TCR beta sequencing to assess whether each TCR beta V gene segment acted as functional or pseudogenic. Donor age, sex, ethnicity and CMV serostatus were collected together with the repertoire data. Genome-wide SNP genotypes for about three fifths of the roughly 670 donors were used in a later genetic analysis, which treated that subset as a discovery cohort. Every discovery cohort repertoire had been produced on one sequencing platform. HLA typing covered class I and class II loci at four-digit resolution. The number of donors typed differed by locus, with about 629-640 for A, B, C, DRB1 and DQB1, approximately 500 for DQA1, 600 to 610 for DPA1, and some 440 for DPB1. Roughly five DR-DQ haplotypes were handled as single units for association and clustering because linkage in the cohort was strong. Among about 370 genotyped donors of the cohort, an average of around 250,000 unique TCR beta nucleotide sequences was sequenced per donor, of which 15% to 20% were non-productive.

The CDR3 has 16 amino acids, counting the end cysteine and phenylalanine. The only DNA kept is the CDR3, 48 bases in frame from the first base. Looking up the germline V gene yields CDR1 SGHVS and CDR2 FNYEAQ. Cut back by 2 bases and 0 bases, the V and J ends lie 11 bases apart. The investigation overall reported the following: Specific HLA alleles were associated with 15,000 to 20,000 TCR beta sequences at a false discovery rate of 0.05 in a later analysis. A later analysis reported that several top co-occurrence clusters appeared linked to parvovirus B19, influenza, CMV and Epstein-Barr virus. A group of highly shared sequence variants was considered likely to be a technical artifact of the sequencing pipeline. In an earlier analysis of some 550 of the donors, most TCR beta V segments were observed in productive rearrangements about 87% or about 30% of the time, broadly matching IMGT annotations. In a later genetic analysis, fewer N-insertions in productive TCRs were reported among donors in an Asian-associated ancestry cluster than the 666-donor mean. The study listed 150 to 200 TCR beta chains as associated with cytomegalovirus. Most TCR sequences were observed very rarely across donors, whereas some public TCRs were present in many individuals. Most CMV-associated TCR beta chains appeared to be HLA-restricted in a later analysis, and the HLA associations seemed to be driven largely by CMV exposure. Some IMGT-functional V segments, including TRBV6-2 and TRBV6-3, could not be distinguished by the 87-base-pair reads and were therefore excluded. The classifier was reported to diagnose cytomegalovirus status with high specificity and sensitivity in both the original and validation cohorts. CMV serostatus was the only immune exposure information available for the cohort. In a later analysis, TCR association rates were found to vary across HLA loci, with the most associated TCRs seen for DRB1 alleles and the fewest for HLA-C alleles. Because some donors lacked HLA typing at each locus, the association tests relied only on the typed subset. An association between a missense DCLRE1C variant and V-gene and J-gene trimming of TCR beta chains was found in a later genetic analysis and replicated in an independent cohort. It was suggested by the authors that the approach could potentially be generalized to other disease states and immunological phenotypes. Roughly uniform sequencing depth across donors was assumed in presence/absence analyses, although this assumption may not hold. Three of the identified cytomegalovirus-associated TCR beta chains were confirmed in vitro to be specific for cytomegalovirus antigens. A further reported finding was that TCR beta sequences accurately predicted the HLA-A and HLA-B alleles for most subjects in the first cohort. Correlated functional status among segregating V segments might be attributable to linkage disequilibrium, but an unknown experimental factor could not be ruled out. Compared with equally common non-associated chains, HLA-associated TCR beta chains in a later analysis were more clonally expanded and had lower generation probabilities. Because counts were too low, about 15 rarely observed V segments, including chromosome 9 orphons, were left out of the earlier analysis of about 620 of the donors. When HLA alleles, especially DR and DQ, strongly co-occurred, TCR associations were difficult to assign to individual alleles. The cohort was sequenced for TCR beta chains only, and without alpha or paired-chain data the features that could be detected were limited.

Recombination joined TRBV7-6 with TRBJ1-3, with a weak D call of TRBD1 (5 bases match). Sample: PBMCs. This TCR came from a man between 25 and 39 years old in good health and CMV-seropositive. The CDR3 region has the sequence CASSLIDRGSGNTIYF. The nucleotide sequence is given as TGTGCCAGCAGCTTAATCGACAGAGGCTCTGGAAACACCATATATTTT. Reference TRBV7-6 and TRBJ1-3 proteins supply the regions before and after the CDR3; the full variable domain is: GAGVSQSPRYKVTKRGQDVALRCDPISGHVSLYWYRQALGQGPEFLTYFNYEAQQDKSGLPNDRFSAERPEGSISTLTIQRTEQRDSAMYRCASSLIDRGSGNTIYFGEGSWLTVV.